This TCR beta chain was captured in a study of Ad26.COV2.S vaccination and SARS-CoV-2 variants. Study information: By the intramuscular route, Ad26.COV2.S was given once, or twice 56 days apart. Study-wide findings and caveats: Overall T cell responses may have been underestimated by the analyses of TCR breadth and depth.

Treatment in this sample: 19 received Ad26.COV2.S at low or high dose, single or two shots; roughly five received placebo; per-sample allocation not given. The samples were gathered on day 63 after the first injection of vaccine or placebo. Vaccination used an Ad26 vector expressing Wuhan-strain SARS-CoV-2 spike. Profiled with immunoSEQ multiplex PCR; TCRdb holds only in-frame clones, not every one. The table shows about 350,000 clones, with 88% occurring only once. This clone was counted once. Its antigen is not identified. This CDR3 has 16 residues. The receptor was derived from a person between 18 and 65 years old who received the Ad26.COV2.S COVID-19 vaccine or a placebo. This specimen was peripheral blood, taken in a trial of Ad26.COV2.S vaccine versus placebo. The chain combines TRBV21-1 with TRBJ2-1; the table assigns TRBD2, which was not confirmed against the DNA. TRBV21-1 is listed as a pseudogene. CDR3 nucleotides: TGTGCCAGCAGCAGGGACTCGCTAAAAGACGGCGATGAGCAGTTCTTC. Translating it yields CASSRDSLKDGDEQFF.